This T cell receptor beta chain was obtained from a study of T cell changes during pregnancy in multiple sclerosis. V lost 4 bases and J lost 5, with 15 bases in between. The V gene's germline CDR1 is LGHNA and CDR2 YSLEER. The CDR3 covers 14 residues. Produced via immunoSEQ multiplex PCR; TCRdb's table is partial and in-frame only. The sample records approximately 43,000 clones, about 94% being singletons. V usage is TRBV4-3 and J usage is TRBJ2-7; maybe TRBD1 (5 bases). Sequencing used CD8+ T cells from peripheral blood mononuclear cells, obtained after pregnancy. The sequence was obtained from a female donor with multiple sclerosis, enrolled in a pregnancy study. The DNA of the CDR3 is TGCGCCAGCAGCCCAATTAGGGGAATTAACGAGCAGTACTTC. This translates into CASSPIRGINEQYF.